This TCR beta chain was retrieved from a study of blood T cell repertoires in COVID-19. Looking at the study overall: The United States, Italy and Spain were the sources of the acute and convalescent COVID-19 samples. T cells, B-cell-depleted T cells, or PBMCs provided the cDNA or gDNA that served as material.

Trimming left V 6 bases short and J 3 bases short, with 8 bases between. The CDR3 covers 12 residues. The authors' processing: The assay estimated nucleated cells by amplifying reference gene primers. Some clones are missing from TCRdb's copy, which holds only in-frame ones; the method was immunoSEQ multiplex PCR. V, J and clone size reflect that table, while D and trimming were determined from the DNA. The sample includes approximately 84,000 clones, around 90% seen only once; the top ten take roughly 1.5%. The sequence was obtained from a human donor with active COVID-19. The donor label of this sample is uncertain. The V call is TRBV12-3 or TRBV12-4, the J call TRBJ1-1, with unresolved D. Sample: peripheral blood. CDR3 sequence reads: CASSQVYTEAFF. The CDR3 DNA reads TGTGCCAGCAGCCAGGTGTACACTGAAGCTTTCTTT.